This T cell receptor beta chain was captured by sequencing in a study of shared clonotypes between healthy human individuals. Terminally differentiated effector memory CD45RA+ cells were excluded from the naive CD8 cells, which were CD45RO-negative and positively selected for CCR7. Produced via immunoSEQ multiplex PCR; TCRdb's table is partial and in-frame only. Among about 2 million clones listed, just under 95% were seen once. V lost 7 bases to trimming and J lost 2 bases, with 8 bases between them. Germline CDR1 LNHDA, CDR2 SQIVND (reference sequence). The CDR3 runs 12 residues. The sequence derives from a young man in good health. This rearrangement joins TRBV19 to TRBJ2-5, with D possibly matching TRBD2 (6 bases). The specimen sequenced was naive CD8+ T cells sorted from blood. The CDR3 DNA is TGTGCCAGTATGGGACTGCAAGAGACCCAGTACTTC. Protein product: CASMGLQETQYF.